This T cell receptor beta chain was retrieved from a study of regulatory T cells in long-lasting Graves disease. The time point was: newly diagnosed GD, antithyroid drugs for less than 3 months. The TCR library was made from RNA that had been extracted from PBMCs in TRIzol. V lost 6 bases and J 3 bases, leaving 9 bases between the germline ends. The CDR3 contains 13 residues. This clonotype was found many times. What it binds is not known. In building TCR beta libraries, iRepertoire HTBI primers were used together with Arm-PCR of CDR3 regions. In TCRdb, the multiplex PCR reads were re-called with MiXCR into one record per CDR3 protein. The sample yields under 450,000 distinct CDR3 sequences, 15% to 20% seen once. Findings and limits, study-wide: TRBV28, TRBJ1-2 and TRBJ2-5 emerged as the favored segments in persistent disease. The number of shared public clonotypes was higher in persistent patients (about 3,000) than new patients (roughly 970).

The same sample was also used in a study of T cells in Graves' hyperthyroidism and ophthalmopathy. That source notes: A set of HTBI primers served as the primers for a first-round RT-PCR of the TCR CDR3. Progression to ophthalmopathy was predicted a median of approximately 6.4 months early.

The chain couples TRBV12-3 or TRBV12-4 to TRBJ1-5; no clear D. The sequences come from peripheral blood mononuclear cells (PBMCs), collected at new diagnosis, from a patient treated with antithyroid drugs. The clonotype was recovered from a woman aged 18 to 35 with Graves disease. CDR3 nucleotide sequence: TGTGCCAGCAGCCGGACGGTCAATCAGCCCCAGCATTTT. Translated, it gives CASSRTVNQPQHF.